Listed below are T cell receptor beta chains from one sample, sequenced in a study of blood T cell repertoires in COVID-19. Clones were read by immunoSEQ multiplex PCR, and TCRdb kept only the in-frame ones, dropping some. The sample lists approximately 190,000 clones, around 84% occurring once. The sample consisted of peripheral blood. The receptor source for this set is a human donor in a cohort sampled during active COVID-19. Each CDR3 is given with its conserved first and last residue. The order of the fields is CDR3 protein, CDR3 DNA, J gene, V gene, D gene, clone size. The D gene is left open where the match is weak. Not every row has a clone size; where given, it reads once, few, many or a size class.

CATSDSRSDRNRLEKLFF	TGTGCCACCAGTGATTCCAGAAGTGACAGGAATAGGCTCGAAAAACTGTTTTTT	TRBJ1-4	TRBV24-1	NA	NA
CASSVSSGGLIEQFF	TGTGCCAGCAGTGTGAGCAGCGGGGGCTTAATTGAGCAGTTCTTC	TRBJ2-1	TRBV2	TRBD2	NA
CASSSGLYPQPQHF	TGTGCCAGCAGCTCCGGTCTCTACCCCCAGCCCCAGCATTTT	TRBJ1-5	TRBV9	NA	NA
CASSQVGGGGTDTQYF	TGTGCCAGCAGCCAAGTAGGGGGCGGTGGCACAGATACGCAGTATTTT	TRBJ2-3	TRBV14	TRBD1	NA
CASHGEVRVGNTIYF	TGTGCCAGCCATGGAGAGGTCAGGGTTGGAAACACCATATATTTT	TRBJ1-3	TRBV6-5	NA	NA
CASRKREADNEQFF	TGCGCCAGCAGGAAGCGGGAGGCGGACAATGAGCAGTTCTTC	TRBJ2-1	TRBV5-1	TRBD2	NA
CASSFSPEGEQYF	TGCGCCAGCAGCTTCTCACCAGAGGGCGAGCAGTACTTC	TRBJ2-7	TRBV5-1	NA	NA
CASSPRTRFNQFF	TGTGCCAGCAGCCCTCGGACTAGATTTAATCAGTTCTTC	TRBJ2-1	TRBV7-2	TRBD2	NA
CASSFQMNTEAFF	TGTGCCAGCAGTTTCCAGATGAACACTGAAGCTTTCTTT	TRBJ1-1	TRBV6-6	NA	NA
CASSSSASGANVLTF	TGTGCCAGCAGTTCGAGTGCCTCTGGGGCCAACGTCCTGACTTTC	TRBJ2-6	TRBV2	NA	NA
CASSSGGINTQYF	TGTGCCAGCAGCTCAGGGGGGATCAATACGCAGTATTTT	TRBJ2-3	TRBV5-6	NA	NA
CSVNYRGRNRTEAFF	TGCAGCGTTAACTACAGGGGACGCAACCGCACTGAAGCTTTCTTT	TRBJ1-1	TRBV29-1	TRBD1	NA
CASSLLSGRSDTQYF	TGCGCCAGCAGCTTGTTGTCCGGGAGGTCAGATACGCAGTATTTT	TRBJ2-3	TRBV5-1	TRBD2	NA
CSVEDTGGTAFF	TGCAGCGTTGAAGATACGGGGGGCACCGCTTTCTTT	TRBJ1-1	TRBV29-1	NA	NA
CSGKRLLLAEAFF	TGCAGCGGGAAGAGACTTTTGCTCGCTGAAGCTTTCTTT	TRBJ1-1	TRBV29-1	NA	NA
CASSPSEGDTQYF	TGTGCCAGCTCACCGTCTGAGGGAGATACGCAGTATTTT	TRBJ2-3	TRBV18	NA	NA
CASSRQGAYEQYF	TGTGCCAGCAGTCGACAGGGGGCCTACGAGCAGTACTTC	TRBJ2-7	TRBV27	TRBD1	NA
CASRQGQGPFYEQYF	TGTGCCAGCAGGCAGGGACAGGGACCTTTCTACGAGCAGTACTTC	TRBJ2-7	TRBV27	TRBD1	NA
CASSPITPLRKRGAFF	TGTGCCAGCAGCCCAATTACGCCTTTACGGAAAAGGGGAGCTTTCTTT	TRBJ1-1	TRBV7-9	NA	NA
CASSLRGVADTQYF	TGCGCCAGCAGCTTGCGAGGAGTTGCAGATACGCAGTATTTT	TRBJ2-3	TRBV5-1	NA	NA
CASSGGNTGELFF	TGTGCCAGTAGCGGGGGGAACACCGGGGAGCTGTTTTTT	TRBJ2-2	TRBV19	NA	NA
CASSLLSDSPLHF	TGTGCCAGCAGTCTGTTGAGCGATTCACCCCTCCACTTT	TRBJ1-6	TRBV12-3/TRBV12-4	NA	NA
CASSMTFVAGGSYNSPLHF	TGTGCCAGTAGTATGACTTTCGTTGCAGGAGGATCCTATAATTCACCCCTCCACTTT	TRBJ1-6	TRBV19	NA	few
CASRDRVGEKLFF	TGTGCCAGCAGAGACAGGGTTGGTGAAAAACTGTTTTTT	TRBJ1-4	TRBV5-8	TRBD1	NA
CASSLVKGRETDTQYF	TGCGCCAGCAGCTTGGTTAAAGGGAGGGAAACAGATACGCAGTATTTT	TRBJ2-3	TRBV5-1	TRBD2	NA
CASSSYFIGGTEAFF	TGTGCCAGCAGTTCCTACTTTATTGGAGGGACTGAAGCTTTCTTT	TRBJ1-1	TRBV27	NA	NA
CASSLIETEAFF	TGTGCCAGCAGCTTAATAGAGACAGAAGCTTTCTTT	TRBJ1-1	TRBV7-9	NA	NA
CASSWLTSGRETQYF	TGTGCCAGCAGTTGGCTGACTAGCGGGAGGGAGACCCAGTACTTC	TRBJ2-5	TRBV6-2/TRBV6-3	TRBD2	NA
CAIKERGGSGVTEAFF	TGTGCCATCAAAGAAAGGGGCGGCAGCGGGGTCACTGAAGCTTTCTTT	TRBJ1-1	TRBV10-3	NA	NA
CASSPGQHYGYTF	TGTGCCAGCAGCCCTGGACAGCACTATGGCTACACCTTC	TRBJ1-2	TRBV5-4	NA	NA
CASSFPYGEKLFF	TGTGCCAGTAGTTTTCCGTACGGTGAAAAACTGTTTTTT	TRBJ1-4	TRBV19	NA	NA
CASSVGEGGAFF	TGTGCCAGCAGCGTAGGAGAAGGGGGAGCTTTCTTT	TRBJ1-1	TRBV9	NA	NA
CASSDQGGNTEAFF	TGCGCCAGCAGCGATCAGGGCGGGAACACTGAAGCTTTCTTT	TRBJ1-1	TRBV5-1	NA	NA
CASSLSRGGVQETQYF	TGTGCCAGCAGCCTTTCAAGGGGGGGGGTCCAAGAGACCCAGTACTTC	TRBJ2-5	TRBV14	NA	NA
CASSPPGVGSPLHF	TGTGCCAGCAGCCCTCCGGGGGTAGGATCACCCCTCCACTTT	TRBJ1-6	TRBV11-2	NA	NA
CASSPGVYGYTF	TGTGCCAGCAGCCCCGGGGTCTATGGCTACACCTTC	TRBJ1-2	TRBV9	NA	NA
CASNRDTNGVQYF	TGCGCCAGCAACCGGGACACCAATGGCGTGCAGTACTTC	TRBJ2-7	TRBV5-1	NA	NA
CASNPTGFNQPQHF	TGTGCCAGCAACCCGACAGGCTTCAATCAGCCCCAGCATTTT	TRBJ1-5	TRBV6-5	NA	few
CASAGRPNTGELFF	TGTGCCAGCGCGGGCCGCCCGAACACCGGGGAGCTGTTTTTT	TRBJ2-2	TRBV28	NA	NA
CSASPGTGDFNNQPQHF	TGCAGTGCTAGTCCCGGGACAGGGGATTTTAACAATCAGCCCCAGCATTTT	TRBJ1-5	TRBV20-1	TRBD1	NA
CASSLQSGTPGGYTF	TGTGCCAGTAGTTTGCAATCCGGGACACCGGGCGGCTACACCTTC	TRBJ1-2	TRBV19	NA	NA
CASSPGVGQGEAFF	TGTGCCAGCAGCCCTGGAGTAGGACAGGGTGAAGCTTTCTTT	TRBJ1-1	TRBV28	TRBD1	NA
CASSLSLVGEQYF	TGTGCCAGCAGTTTATCCCTAGTCGGGGAGCAGTACTTC	TRBJ2-7	TRBV27	NA	NA
CASSQEEAGWETQYF	TGTGCCAGCAGCCAAGAAGAGGCAGGGTGGGAGACCCAGTACTTC	TRBJ2-5	TRBV4-2	NA	NA
CASSDTGTRQPQHF	TGTGCCAGTAGTGACACAGGGACCCGACAGCCCCAGCATTTT	TRBJ1-5	TRBV19	NA	NA
CASSTGWDTEAFF	TGTGCCAGTTCAACAGGGTGGGACACTGAAGCTTTCTTT	TRBJ1-1	TRBV18	NA	NA
CASTLMGGIYSPLHF	TGTGCCAGCACCCTAATGGGGGGGATTTATTCACCCCTCCACTTT	TRBJ1-6	TRBV13	NA	NA
CASRTLQGYYSPLHF	TGTGCCAGCAGGACGTTACAGGGGTATTATTCACCCCTCCACTTT	TRBJ1-6	TRBV28	TRBD1	NA